This is a list of T cell receptor beta chains from one sample in a study of cytotoxic CD8 clonotypes in ibrutinib-treated CLL. The table came from immunoSEQ multiplex PCR; TCRdb's copy has only in-frame clones and leaves some out. The table has more than 200,000 clones, roughly 70% seen once. Sequenced here: PBMCs, sampled after 24 months of ibrutinib treatment. All receptors come from a human donor with chronic lymphocytic leukemia. CDR3s include the opening cysteine and the closing phenylalanine or tryptophan. D genes are given only for firm matches. The listing skips clone size in some rows; elsewhere it reads once, few, many or a size class.

TRBJ2-7 | TRBV19 | NA | NA | TGTGCCAGTAGTATAATCGGCTACGAGCAGTACTTC | CASSIIGYEQYF
TRBJ2-7 | TRBV14 | NA | NA | TGTGCCAGCAGCCAGGGCGACGAGCAGTACTTC | CASSQGDEQYF
TRBJ1-1 | TRBV29-1 | NA | NA | TGCAGCGTGGGGGGTGGCACTGAAGCTTTCTTT | CSVGGGTEAFF
TRBJ2-3 | TRBV4-2 | once | NA | TGTGCCAGCAGCCAATCTGAGACCTTACCACCCACAGATACGCAGTATTTT | CASSQSETLPPTDTQYF
TRBJ2-1 | TRBV7-9 | NA | TRBD1 | TGTGCCAGCGTCCCCGTGGGACAGGGGTACAATGAGCAGTTCTTC | CASVPVGQGYNEQFF
TRBJ2-2 | TRBV5-4 | few | NA | TGTGCCAGCAGCTTGGCCCCAGGGGGAGGGGACACCGGGGAGCTGTTTTTT | CASSLAPGGGDTGELFF
TRBJ2-4 | TRBV13 | NA | TRBD1 | TGTGCCAGCAGCGCGCGGGGACAGGGAGTAAACATTCAGTACTTC | CASSARGQGVNIQYF
TRBJ1-5 | TRBV29-1 | NA | NA | TGCAGCGTTGAAGATCGCGAACCCCCGGAAGGCAATCAGCCCCAGCATTTT | CSVEDREPPEGNQPQHF
TRBJ1-2 | TRBV5-1 | NA | TRBD1 | TGCGCCAGCAAGGGGACAGAAGCGGCCTATGGCTACACCTTC | CASKGTEAAYGYTF
TRBJ2-3 | TRBV5-5 | NA | NA | TGTGCCAGCAGCTTGCAATTTAGGGAGAACACAGATACGCAGTATTTT | CASSLQFRENTDTQYF
TRBJ1-3 | TRBV9 | NA | NA | TGTGCCAGCAGCGCACTGGGACACAGCCGATACTCTGGAAACACCATATATTTT | CASSALGHSRYSGNTIYF
TRBJ2-3 | TRBV7-9 | few | NA | TGTGCCAGCAGCTTATCGTTGGGGGCGGATACGCAGTATTTT | CASSLSLGADTQYF
TRBJ2-7 | TRBV9 | few | NA | TGTGCCAGCAGCGTAGCCACGGGATACGAGCAGTACTTC | CASSVATGYEQYF
TRBJ2-1 | TRBV19 | few | NA | TGTGCCAGTAGTAGGTCCCTAATCCCGCACAATGAGCAGTTCTTC | CASSRSLIPHNEQFF
TRBJ2-2 | TRBV19 | NA | NA | TGTGCCAGTAATAAAAATACAGGGACCGGGGAGCTGTTTTTT | CASNKNTGTGELFF
TRBJ2-7 | TRBV28 | NA | NA | TGTGCCAGCAGTTCGACAGTTTACGAGCAGTACTTC | CASSSTVYEQYF
TRBJ1-5 | TRBV6-5 | NA | NA | TGTGCCACCCGAGACCTCCAGCCCCAGCATTTT | CATRDLQPQHF
TRBJ2-4 | TRBV6-5 | NA | NA | TGTGCCACCACAGGTTCGCTAGCCAAAAACATTCAGTACTTC | CATTGSLAKNIQYF
TRBJ2-7 | TRBV5-1 | once | TRBD2 | TGCGCCAGCAGCTTGGCGGCGGGAGGCTACGAGCAGTACTTC | CASSLAAGGYEQYF
TRBJ2-5 | TRBV30 | NA | NA | TGTGCCTGGAGTGGGTTTAGTGCGGAGACCCAGTACTTC | CAWSGFSAETQYF
TRBJ2-7 | TRBV19 | NA | TRBD1 | TGTGCCAGTAGTGCACAGGGGGGCAACGAGCAGTACTTC | CASSAQGGNEQYF
TRBJ2-2 | TRBV25-1 | NA | NA | TGTGCCAGCAGTGAAAAATTGAACACCGGGGAGCTGTTTTTT | CASSEKLNTGELFF
TRBJ2-7 | TRBV27 | NA | TRBD1 | TGTGCCAGCAGTTCACGGACAGGGGAGTTTCCGCGGGAGCAGTACTTC | CASSSRTGEFPREQYF
TRBJ2-7 | TRBV28 | NA | TRBD1 | TGTGCCAGCAGGTATACAGGGGGCAACTACGAGCAGTACTTC | CASRYTGGNYEQYF
TRBJ2-7 | TRBV7-2 | NA | NA | TGTGCCAGCAGCTTCGGCCCGAATGACGGATCCTACGAGCAGTACTTC | CASSFGPNDGSYEQYF
TRBJ2-7 | TRBV19 | few | TRBD2 | TGTGCCAGTAGTATAATGCGGGAGGGGTACGAGCAGTACTTC | CASSIMREGYEQYF
TRBJ2-5 | TRBV18 | NA | TRBD1 | TGTGCCAGCAGCCGGACAGGGCAGAGGGAGACCCAGTACTTC | CASSRTGQRETQYF
TRBJ2-6 | TRBV19 | NA | NA | TGTGCCAGTAGTAAGGAGGACGGGAGCTCTGGGGCCAACGTCCTGACTTTC | CASSKEDGSSGANVLTF
TRBJ1-4 | TRBV30 | NA | NA | TGTGCCTGGACAGGGACAACTGAAAAACTGTTTTTT | CAWTGTTEKLFF
TRBJ1-2 | TRBV19 | once | NA | TGTGCCAGTAGTACCCCCCCAACAAGGTCGGATGGCTACACCTTC | CASSTPPTRSDGYTF
TRBJ1-6 | TRBV19 | NA | NA | TGTGCCAGTAAGCCCGACCAAGGCGGAAATTCACCCCTCCACTTT | CASKPDQGGNSPLHF
TRBJ2-7 | TRBV28 | NA | NA | TGTGCCACCCAGACCTCAGGAGACGAGCAGTACTTC | CATQTSGDEQYF
TRBJ2-7 | TRBV5-1 | few | TRBD1 | TGCGCCAGCAGCTCGGCAATGGGACAGGGGTTGGAGTACTTC | CASSSAMGQGLEYF
TRBJ2-1 | TRBV6-5 | NA | NA | TGTGCCAGCAGTTACTCCTCTACGACTAGGTCGAATGAGCAGTTCTTC | CASSYSSTTRSNEQFF
TRBJ1-5 | TRBV9 | NA | TRBD1 | TGTGCCAGCAGCGTAGGGGACAGGGGTGAGCCCCAGCATTTT | CASSVGDRGEPQHF
TRBJ2-1 | TRBV7-9 | NA | TRBD2 | TGTGCCAGCAGCTCCCTAGGGCGGGAGACCTTTCCCCATGAGCAGTTCTTC | CASSSLGRETFPHEQFF
TRBJ1-2 | TRBV30 | NA | TRBD1 | TGTGCCTGGAGTGTCGGGACAGGGGGACACTATGGCTACACCTTC | CAWSVGTGGHYGYTF
TRBJ2-7 | TRBV4-3 | NA | NA | TGCGCCAGCAGCCAATTTAGCGGAGGGACGCATCGGGAGCAGTACTTC | CASSQFSGGTHREQYF
TRBJ1-3 | TRBV9 | few | NA | TGTGCCAGCAGCGTAGGGGCCTCCAGGCCGAGAAACACCATATATTTT | CASSVGASRPRNTIYF
TRBJ1-5 | TRBV6-1 | NA | NA | TGTGCCAGCAGCGGACGAAGCAATCAGCCCCAGCATTTT | CASSGRSNQPQHF
TRBJ2-5 | TRBV5-8 | NA | NA | TGTGCCAGCAGCACGGCGTACGGGGGAGAGAGACAAGAGACCCAGTACTTC | CASSTAYGGERQETQYF
TRBJ1-1 | TRBV19 | NA | NA | TGTGCCAGTAGTAGCTACGGGGCGAACACTGAAGCTTTCTTT | CASSSYGANTEAFF
TRBJ2-3 | TRBV4-2 | NA | NA | TGTGCCAGCAGCCAAGCCTATCAGGGACCCAATTCACTGGGTACGCAGTATTTT | CASSQAYQGPNSLGTQYF
TRBJ2-7 | TRBV9 | few | NA | TGTGCCAGCAGCGTAGATATGACGGCGGCGGGGGAGCAGTACTTC | CASSVDMTAAGEQYF
TRBJ2-3 | TRBV11-1 | few | NA | TGTGCCAGCAGCTTAGGGACTCCTAGCACAGATACGCAGTATTTT | CASSLGTPSTDTQYF
TRBJ1-2 | TRBV6-5 | few | NA | TGTGCCAGCAGGGGACAAGAGACAGTAGGCTGCACCTTC | CASRGQETVGCTF